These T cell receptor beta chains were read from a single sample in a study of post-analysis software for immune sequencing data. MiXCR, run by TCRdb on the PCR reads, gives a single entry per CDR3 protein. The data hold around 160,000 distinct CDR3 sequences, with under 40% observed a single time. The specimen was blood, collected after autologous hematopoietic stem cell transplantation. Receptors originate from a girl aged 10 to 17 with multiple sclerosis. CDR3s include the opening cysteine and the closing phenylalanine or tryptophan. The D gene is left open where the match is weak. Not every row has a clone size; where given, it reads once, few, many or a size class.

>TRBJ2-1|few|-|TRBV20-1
TGCAGTGCTGGGGATGGAGGCCCCAATGAGCAGTTCTTC
CSAGDGGPNEQFF
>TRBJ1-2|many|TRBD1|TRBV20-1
TGCAGTGCTAGAGTCCGACAGGGAGTGTTGGATGGCTACACCTTC
CSARVRQGVLDGYTF
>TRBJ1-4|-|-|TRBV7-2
TGTGCCAGCAGCTTGGACCCTGCAACTAATGAAAAACGGTTTTTT
CASSLDPATNEKRFF
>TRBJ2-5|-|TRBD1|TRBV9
TGTGCCAGCAGCGTACGGACAGGGATGGAGACCCAGTACTTC
CASSVRTGMETQYF
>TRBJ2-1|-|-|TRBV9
TGTGCCAGCAGCGTAGGAGGGAGCCCCTCCCCGTACAATGAGCAGTTCTTC
CASSVGGSPSPYNEQFF
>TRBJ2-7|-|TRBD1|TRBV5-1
TGCACCAGCAGCTTGGCCAAGGTGGGACAGGGGATTCACGAGCAGTACTTC
CTSSLAKVGQGIHEQYF
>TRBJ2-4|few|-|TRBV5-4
TGTGCCAGCAGCTCCGGGTGGGGCGGGCAGTACTTC
CASSSGWGGQYF
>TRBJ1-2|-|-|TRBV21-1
TGTGCCAGCTCCTTGCCGGGACGTGGCTACACCTTC
CASSLPGRGYTF
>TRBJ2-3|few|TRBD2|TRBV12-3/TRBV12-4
TGTGCCAGCAGTTCGGGGACTAGCCAAGATACGCAGTATTTT
CASSSGTSQDTQYF
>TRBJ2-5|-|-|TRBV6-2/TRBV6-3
TGTGCCAGCAGTTACTCCCGGACAAATCAAGAGACCCAGTACTTC
CASSYSRTNQETQYF
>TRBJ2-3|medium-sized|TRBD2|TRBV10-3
TGTGCCATCAGGAGGGAGGGGCCCACAGATACGCAGTATTTT
CAIRREGPTDTQYF
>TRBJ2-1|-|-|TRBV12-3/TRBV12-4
-
CASSLVTGTGHGYTFGSGTNEQFF
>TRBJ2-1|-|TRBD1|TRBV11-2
TGTGCCAGCAGCCGTGACAGGGACTACAATGAGCAGTTCTTC
CASSRDRDYNEQFF
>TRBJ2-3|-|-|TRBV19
TGTGCCAGTAGTACGGTCCACAGGGTAGGCACAGATACGCAGTATTTT
CASSTVHRVGTDTQYF
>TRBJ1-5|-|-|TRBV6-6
TGTGCCAGCAGTTTACCTATGCAGCCCCAGCATTTT
CASSLPMQPQHF
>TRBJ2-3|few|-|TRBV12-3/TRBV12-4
TGTGCCAGCAGTTTTATCGCGTTTAGCACAGATACGCAGTATTTT
CASSFIAFSTDTQYF
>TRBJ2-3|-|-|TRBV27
TGTGCCAGCAGTTGGCAGGGGTTCACAGATACGCAGTATTTT
CASSWQGFTDTQYF
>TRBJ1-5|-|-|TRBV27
TGTGCCAGCAGTTTAGCGGGTGCGATGAATAGCAATCAGCCCCAGCATTTT
CASSLAGAMNSNQPQHF
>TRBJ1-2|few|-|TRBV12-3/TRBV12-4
TGTGCCAGCAGTTTCGGGACTCCGGTAGATGGCTACACCTTC
CASSFGTPVDGYTF
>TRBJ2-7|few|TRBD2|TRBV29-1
TGCAGCGTTGCCGGACTAGCCGGCGACTACGAGCAGTACTTC
CSVAGLAGDYEQYF
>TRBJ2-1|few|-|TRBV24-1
TGTGCCACCAGTGAGCCAGCTCCCGGGGGTGAGCAGTTCTTC
CATSEPAPGGEQFF
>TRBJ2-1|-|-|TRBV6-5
TGTGCCAGCAGTGCGTCTTCAAGCTCCTACAATGAGCAGTTCTTC
CASSASSSSYNEQFF
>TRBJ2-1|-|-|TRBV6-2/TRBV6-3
TGTGCCAGCAGATACCCGGGCAGTTACAATGAGCAGTTCTTC
CASRYPGSYNEQFF
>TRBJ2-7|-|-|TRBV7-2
TGTGCCAGCAGCTTTGGGGACCGCTACTACGAGCAGTACTTC
CASSFGDRYYEQYF
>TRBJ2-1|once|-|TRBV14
TGTGCCAGCAGCGACAGCAGGGTCTACAATGAGCAGTTCTTC
CASSDSRVYNEQFF